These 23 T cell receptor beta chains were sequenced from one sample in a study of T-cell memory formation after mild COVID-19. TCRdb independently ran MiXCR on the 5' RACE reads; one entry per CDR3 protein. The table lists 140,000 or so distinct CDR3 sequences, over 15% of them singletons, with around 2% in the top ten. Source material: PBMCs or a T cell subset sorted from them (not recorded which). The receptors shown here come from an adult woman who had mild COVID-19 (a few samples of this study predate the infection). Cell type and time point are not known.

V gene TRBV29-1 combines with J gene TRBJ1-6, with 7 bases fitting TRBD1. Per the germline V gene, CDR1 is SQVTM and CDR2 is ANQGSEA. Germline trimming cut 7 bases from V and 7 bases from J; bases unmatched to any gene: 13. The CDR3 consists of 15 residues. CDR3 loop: CSAKLRTGQNSPLHF. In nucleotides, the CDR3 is TGCAGCGCTAAACTTCGGACAGGCCAGAATTCACCCCTCCACTTT.

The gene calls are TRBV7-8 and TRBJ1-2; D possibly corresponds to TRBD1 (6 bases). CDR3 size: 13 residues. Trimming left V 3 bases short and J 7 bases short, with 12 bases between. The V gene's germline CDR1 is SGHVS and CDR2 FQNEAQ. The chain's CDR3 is CASSLSSRGGYTF. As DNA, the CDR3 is TGTGCCAGCAGCTTGTCTAGCAGGGGTGGCTACACCTTC.

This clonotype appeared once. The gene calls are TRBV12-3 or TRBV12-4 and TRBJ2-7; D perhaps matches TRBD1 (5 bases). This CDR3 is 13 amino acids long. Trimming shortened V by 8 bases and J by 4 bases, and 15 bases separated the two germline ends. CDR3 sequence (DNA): TGTGCCAGCCGTCAACAGGAAGTGTACGAGCAGTACTTC. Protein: CASRQQEVYEQYF.

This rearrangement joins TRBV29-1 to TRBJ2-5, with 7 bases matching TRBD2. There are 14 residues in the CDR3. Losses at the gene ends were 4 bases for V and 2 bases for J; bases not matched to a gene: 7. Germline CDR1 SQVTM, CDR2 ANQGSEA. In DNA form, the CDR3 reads TGCAGCGTTGGGCTAGCGGAGACGCAAGAGACCCAGTACTTC. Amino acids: CSVGLAETQETQYF.

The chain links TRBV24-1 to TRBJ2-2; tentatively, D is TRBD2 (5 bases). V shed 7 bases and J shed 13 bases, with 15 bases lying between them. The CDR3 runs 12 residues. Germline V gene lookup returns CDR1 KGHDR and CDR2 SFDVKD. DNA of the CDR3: TGTGCCACCAGCACCGGAGCCAGCGGGCTGTTTTTT. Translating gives CATSTGASGLFF.

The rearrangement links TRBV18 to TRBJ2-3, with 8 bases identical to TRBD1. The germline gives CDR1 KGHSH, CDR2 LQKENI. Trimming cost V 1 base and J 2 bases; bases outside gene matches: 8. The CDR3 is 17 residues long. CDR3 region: CASSPQYGTGSTDTQYF. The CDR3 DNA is TGTGCCAGCTCACCACAGTACGGGACAGGTTCCACAGATACGCAGTATTTT.

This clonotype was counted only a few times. The CDR3 sequence: CASRARDGGNQPQHF. CDR3 DNA: TGTGCCAGCAGAGCCCGGGACGGTGGCAATCAGCCCCAGCATTTT. J is TRBJ1-5 and V is TRBV12-3 or TRBV12-4; TRBD1 is a possible D gene (5 bases). V lost 6 bases and J 2 bases, leaving 14 bases between the germline ends. This CDR3 has 15 amino acids.

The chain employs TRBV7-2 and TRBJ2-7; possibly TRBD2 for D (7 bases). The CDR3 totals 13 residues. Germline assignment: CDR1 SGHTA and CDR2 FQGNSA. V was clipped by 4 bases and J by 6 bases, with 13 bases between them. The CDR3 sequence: CASSSWGGGEQYF. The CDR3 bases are TGTGCCAGCAGCTCGTGGGGGGGCGGCGAGCAGTACTTC.

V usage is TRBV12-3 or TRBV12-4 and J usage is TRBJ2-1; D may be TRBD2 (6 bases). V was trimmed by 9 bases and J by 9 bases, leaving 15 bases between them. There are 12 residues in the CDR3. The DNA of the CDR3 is TGTGCCAGTAGCCCCCCTAGCGCTGAGCAGTTCTTC. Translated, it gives CASSPPSAEQFF.

DNA for the CDR3: TGCAGTGCTCCCTTAGGGACGGTCCAAGAGACCCAGTACTTC. It yields the protein CSAPLGTVQETQYF. This chain links TRBV20-1 with TRBJ2-5; D may match TRBD1 or TRBD2 (5 bases each). The CDR3 sequence is 14 residues long. From germline, CDR1 is DFQATT and CDR2 SNEGSKA (reference sequence). Trimming left V 5 bases short and J 1 base short, with 14 bases between.

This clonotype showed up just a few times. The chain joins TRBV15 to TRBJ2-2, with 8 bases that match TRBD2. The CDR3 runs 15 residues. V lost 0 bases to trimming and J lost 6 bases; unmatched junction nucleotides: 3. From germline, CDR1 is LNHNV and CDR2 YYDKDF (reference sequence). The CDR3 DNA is TGTGCCACCAGCAGAGATACGGGGGGGCCCGGGGAGCTGTTTTTT. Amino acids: CATSRDTGGPGELFF.

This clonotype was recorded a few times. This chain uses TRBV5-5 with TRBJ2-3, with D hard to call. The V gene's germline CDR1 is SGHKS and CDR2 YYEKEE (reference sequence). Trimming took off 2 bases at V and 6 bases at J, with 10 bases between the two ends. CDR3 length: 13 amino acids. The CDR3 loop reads CASSFPVSDTQYF. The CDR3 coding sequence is TGTGCCAGCAGCTTCCCAGTCTCCGATACGCAGTATTTT.

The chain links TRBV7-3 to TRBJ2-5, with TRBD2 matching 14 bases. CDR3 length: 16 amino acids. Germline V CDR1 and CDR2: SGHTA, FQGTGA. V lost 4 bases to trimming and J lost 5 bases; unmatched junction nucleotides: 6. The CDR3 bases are TGTGCCAGCAGCTCGGGACTAGCGGGAGCCCGGGAGACCCAGTACTTC. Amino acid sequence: CASSSGLAGARETQYF.

The CDR3 here is CASSWGQGASNEQYF. DNA for the CDR3: TGCGCCAGCAGCTGGGGACAGGGGGCTTCCAACGAGCAGTACTTC. The chain is built from TRBV5-1 and TRBJ2-7, with TRBD1 matching over 12 bases. After removal of 3 bases from V and 5 bases from J, the junction contained 6 bases not matched to a gene. The length of the CDR3 is 15 residues. In germline, CDR1 is SGHRS, CDR2 YFSETQ.

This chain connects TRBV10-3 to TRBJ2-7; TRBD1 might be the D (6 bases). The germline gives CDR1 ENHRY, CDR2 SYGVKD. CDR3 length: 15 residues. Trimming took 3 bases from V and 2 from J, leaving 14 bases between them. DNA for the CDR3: TGTGCCATCAGTGACTCCGGGACACGGACCTACGAGCAGTACTTC. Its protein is CAISDSGTRTYEQYF.

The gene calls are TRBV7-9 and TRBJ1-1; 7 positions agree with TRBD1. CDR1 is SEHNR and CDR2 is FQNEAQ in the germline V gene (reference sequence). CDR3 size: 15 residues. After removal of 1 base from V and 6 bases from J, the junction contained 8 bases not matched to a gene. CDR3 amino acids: CASSLERGLKSEAFF. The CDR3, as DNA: TGTGCCAGCAGCTTAGAAAGGGGGCTTAAATCTGAAGCTTTCTTT.

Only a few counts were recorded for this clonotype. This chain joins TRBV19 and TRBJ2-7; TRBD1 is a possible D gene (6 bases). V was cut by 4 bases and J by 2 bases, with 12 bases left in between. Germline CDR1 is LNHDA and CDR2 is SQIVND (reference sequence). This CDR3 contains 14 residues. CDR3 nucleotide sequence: TGTGCCAGTAGTACGACAGGTGACACCTACGAGCAGTACTTC. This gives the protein CASSTTGDTYEQYF.

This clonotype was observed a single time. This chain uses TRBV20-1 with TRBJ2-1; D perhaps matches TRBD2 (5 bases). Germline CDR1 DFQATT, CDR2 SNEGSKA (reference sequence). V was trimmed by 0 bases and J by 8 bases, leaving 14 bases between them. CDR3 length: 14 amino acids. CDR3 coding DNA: TGCAGTGCTAGAGATCCTAAACTAGGCTATGAGCAGTTCTTC. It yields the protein CSARDPKLGYEQFF.

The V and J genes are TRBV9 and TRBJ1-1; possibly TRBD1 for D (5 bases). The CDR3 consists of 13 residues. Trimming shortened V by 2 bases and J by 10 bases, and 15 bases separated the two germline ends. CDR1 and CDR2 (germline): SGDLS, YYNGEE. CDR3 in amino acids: CASSVLGDRPAFF. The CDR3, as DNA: TGTGCCAGCAGCGTCCTGGGGGACCGCCCAGCTTTCTTT.

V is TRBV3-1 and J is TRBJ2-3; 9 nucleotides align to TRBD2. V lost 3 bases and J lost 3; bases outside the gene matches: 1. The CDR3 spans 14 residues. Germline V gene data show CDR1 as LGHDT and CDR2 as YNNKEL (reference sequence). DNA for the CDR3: TGTGCCAGCAGCCAGCGGGAGGGGACAGATACGCAGTATTTT. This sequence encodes CASSQREGTDTQYF.

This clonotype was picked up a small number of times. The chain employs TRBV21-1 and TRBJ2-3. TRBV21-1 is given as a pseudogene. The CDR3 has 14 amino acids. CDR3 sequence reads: CASRSGPSTDTQYF. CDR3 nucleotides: TGTGCCAGCAGAAGCGGGCCTAGCACAGATACGCAGTATTTT.

CDR3: CAIRLAGEQFF. The DNA of the CDR3 is TGTGCCATCAGACTAGCGGGAGAGCAGTTCTTC. The rearrangement uses TRBV10-3 and TRBJ2-1; TRBD2 aligns across 10 bases. CDR3 size: 11 residues. The germline gives CDR1 ENHRY, CDR2 SYGVKD. V dropped 6 bases and J dropped 10; count of bases not matched to a gene: 0.

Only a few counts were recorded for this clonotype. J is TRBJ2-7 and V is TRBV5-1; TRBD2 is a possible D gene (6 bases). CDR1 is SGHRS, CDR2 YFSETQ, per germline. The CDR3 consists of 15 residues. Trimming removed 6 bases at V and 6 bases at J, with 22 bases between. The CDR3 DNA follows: TGCGCCAGCACCCCGGGGAGTTCCCGGGGGAGCGAGCAGTACTTC. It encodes CASTPGSSRGSEQYF.